A single sample is the source of the 11 T cell receptor beta chains below, sequenced in a study of T cells after somatic rescue of genetic block. Data came from immunoSEQ multiplex PCR; TCRdb stores just in-frame clones and leaves some out. This table has 100,000 to 120,000 clones, around nine tenths appearing once. The specimen sequenced was peripheral blood mononuclear cells (PBMCs). The receptors here all came from a woman younger than 30.

This sequence joins TRBV5-4 and TRBJ2-3, with a possible D match to TRBD2 (7 bases). CDR1 is SGHNT, CDR2 YYREEE, per germline (reference sequence). The length of the CDR3 is 17 residues. The ends were cut back, 4 bases at V and 2 bases at J, with 20 bases in the middle. The CDR3 nucleotides read TGTGCCAGCAGCCCTAGGGGGGGGGCGGCAGCCACAGATACGCAGTATTTT. It specifies CASSPRGGAAATDTQYF. Full variable domain (missing parts from reference TRBV5-4 and TRBJ2-3): ETGVTQSPTHLIKTRGQQVTLRCSSQSGHNTVSWYQQALGQGPQFIFQYYREEENGRGNFPPRFSGLQFPNYSSELNVNALELDDSALYLCASSPRGGAAATDTQYFGPGTRLTVL.

The chain couples TRBV4-1 to TRBJ1-1, with a possible D match to TRBD1 (5 bases). This CDR3 contains 15 residues. The ends were cut back, 0 bases at V and 5 bases at J, with 13 bases in the middle. Germline V gives CDR1 MGHRA, CDR2 YSYEKL. Here the CDR3 reads CASSQDQGDGTEAFF. The CDR3 DNA follows: TGCGCCAGCAGCCAAGATCAAGGGGATGGGACTGAAGCTTTCTTT.

The rearrangement links TRBV9 to TRBJ2-1, with 11 nucleotides matching TRBD2. Germline CDR1 reads SGDLS; CDR2 reads YYNGEE. The CDR3 is made up of 16 amino acids. With 4 bases clipped from V and 2 bases from J, the junction kept 5 bases outside the gene matches. CDR3 loop: CASSPRSGGAYNEQFF. CDR3 DNA sequence: TGTGCCAGCAGCCCCCGTAGCGGGGGGGCCTACAATGAGCAGTTCTTC. Based on the CDR3 plus reference TRBV9 and TRBJ2-1, the full variable domain is DSGVTQTPKHLITATGQRVTLRCSPRSGDLSVYWYQQSLDQGLQFLIQYYNGEERAKGNILERFSAQQFPDLHSELNLSSLELGDSALYFCASSPRSGGAYNEQFFGPGTRLTVL.

In this sample, this clone turned up once. The chain has TRBV2 and TRBJ2-1; D not certain. Germline V gene sequence: CDR1 SNHLY, CDR2 FYNNEI. V was cut by 7 bases and J by 4 bases, with 8 bases left in between. The CDR3 consists of 12 residues. The CDR3 loop is CASMTLYNEQFF. CDR3 DNA sequence: TGTGCCAGCATGACACTGTACAATGAGCAGTTCTTC. Based on the CDR3 plus reference TRBV2 and TRBJ2-1, the full variable domain is EPEVTQTPSHQVTQMGQEVILRCVPISNHLYFYWYRQILGQKVEFLVSFYNNEISEKSEIFDDQFSVERPDGSNFTLKIRSTKLEDSAMYFCASMTLYNEQFFGPGTRLTVL.

The chain employs TRBV29-1 and TRBJ1-2, with a possible D match to TRBD1 (5 bases). Germline V CDR1 and CDR2: SQVTM, ANQGSEA. The V end was cut by 3 bases, the J end by 7 bases, with 15 bases between. This CDR3 is 13 amino acids long. As DNA, the CDR3 is TGCAGCGTTGAGCCCCCTAGGGGCTCTGGCTACACCTTC. It codes for CSVEPPRGSGYTF.

The J gene is TRBJ2-1, the V gene TRBV11-2; D not resolved. Trimming removed 5 bases at V and 4 bases at J, with 9 bases between. The CDR3 runs to 13 residues. The germline V gene has CDR1 SGHAT and CDR2 FQNNGV. The CDR3 is CASSAELYNEQFF. In DNA, the CDR3 is TGTGCCAGCAGCGCGGAGTTATACAATGAGCAGTTCTTC.

The V and J genes are TRBV20-1 and TRBJ2-3; tentatively, D is TRBD2 (6 bases). Per the germline V gene, CDR1 is DFQATT and CDR2 is SNEGSKA (reference sequence). Trimming took 3 bases from V and 9 from J, leaving 10 bases between them. The CDR3 runs to 11 residues. In DNA form, the CDR3 reads TGCAGTGCTAGTTGGGGGGAAACGCAGTATTTT. Amino acids: CSASWGETQYF.

The chain combines TRBV19 with TRBJ1-5, with no clear D. The germline V gene has CDR1 LNHDA and CDR2 SQIVND (reference sequence). The CDR3 is made up of 15 amino acids. Trimming stripped 5 bases from V and 2 bases from J, with 13 bases between. CDR3 loop: CASSPQALGNQPQHF. The CDR3, as DNA: TGTGCCAGTAGTCCCCAGGCTTTGGGCAATCAGCCCCAGCATTTT.

The rearrangement joins TRBV2 to TRBJ2-4; D is unclear. Germline V gene sequence: CDR1 SNHLY, CDR2 FYNNEI. This CDR3 contains 16 residues. V was clipped by 7 bases and J by 0 bases, with 16 bases between them. The CDR3 DNA is TGTGCCAGCATCCCCGATCGTCCGGGAGCCAAAAACATTCAGTACTTC. Amino acid sequence: CASIPDRPGAKNIQYF.

The CDR3 DNA is TGTGCCTGGAGGACAGGGACCTCCTACGAGCAGTACTTC. As protein: CAWRTGTSYEQYF. The gene calls are TRBV30 and TRBJ2-7; 7 positions agree with TRBD1. CDR1 and CDR2 from the germline V gene are GTSNPN and SVGIG (reference sequence). This CDR3 contains 13 residues. The V segment lost 3 bases and the J segment 0 bases; nucleotides outside the gene matches: 2.

In its sample, this clone was seen once. The chain uses TRBV30 and TRBJ1-3; D call uncertain. The CDR3 has 14 residues. Trimming stripped 2 bases from V and 0 bases from J, with 8 bases between. Germline CDR1 is GTSNPN and CDR2 is SVGIG (reference sequence). CDR3 in amino acids: CAWSRGLSGNTIYF. The CDR3 nucleotides are TGTGCCTGGAGTCGAGGCCTCTCTGGAAACACCATATATTTT.